Listed below are T cell receptor beta chains from one sample, sequenced in a study of blood T cell repertoires in COVID-19. Profiled with immunoSEQ multiplex PCR; TCRdb holds only in-frame clones, not every one. The sample records 170,000 or so clones, about 90% being singletons. The sequenced sample consisted of PBMCs or T cells enriched from blood (not recorded which). Receptors originate from a woman aged 18 to 35 who had recovered from COVID-19. CDR3s include the opening cysteine and the closing phenylalanine or tryptophan. A D gene is named only where the DNA matches it firmly. Clone size is shown for a subset of rows, as once, few, many or a class of expanded clone.

J: TRBJ2-3
size: -
V: TRBV5-1
D: -
CDR3: CASSPPADTQYF
DNA: TGCGCCAGCAGCCCCCCTGCAGATACGCAGTATTTT

J: TRBJ1-6
size: few
V: TRBV28
D: -
CDR3: CASILSSPLHF
DNA: TGTGCCAGCATTCTAAGTTCACCCCTCCACTTT

J: TRBJ1-3
size: -
V: TRBV6-5
D: TRBD1
CDR3: CASEGTVGNTIYF
DNA: TGTGCCAGCGAAGGGACAGTAGGAAACACCATATATTTT

J: TRBJ1-5
size: -
V: TRBV3-1/TRBV3-2
D: TRBD1
CDR3: CASSQVGGQSIKYSNQPQHF
DNA: TGTGCCAGCAGCCAAGTAGGGGGACAGTCAATTAAATATAGCAATCAGCCCCAGCATTTT

J: TRBJ1-6
size: -
V: TRBV19
D: -
CDR3: CATRPGEVVLNSPLHF
DNA: TGTGCCACAAGACCGGGGGAGGTGGTATTGAATTCACCCCTCCACTTT

J: TRBJ2-7
size: -
V: TRBV6-5
D: TRBD2
CDR3: CAIDSGTPYEQYF
DNA: TGTGCTATAGATAGCGGGACGCCCTACGAGCAGTACTTC

J: TRBJ1-2
size: -
V: TRBV30
D: -
CDR3: CAYMGGPRLRDYGYTF
DNA: TGTGCCTACATGGGAGGGCCCAGGCTGAGGGACTATGGCTACACCTTC

J: TRBJ1-6
size: -
V: TRBV3-1/TRBV3-2
D: -
CDR3: CASSQGGFVSYNSPLHF
DNA: TGTGCCAGCAGCCAAGGCGGGTTTGTCTCCTATAATTCACCCCTCCACTTT

J: TRBJ2-6
size: -
V: TRBV4-1
D: -
CDR3: CASSQDTGTGANVLTF
DNA: TGCGCCAGCAGCCAAGATACCGGTACTGGGGCCAACGTCCTGACTTTC

J: TRBJ1-6
size: -
V: TRBV19
D: -
CDR3: CASSPTGIGSYNSPLHF
DNA: TGTGCCAGTAGCCCTACAGGGATTGGCTCCTATAATTCACCCCTCCACTTT

J: TRBJ2-4
size: -
V: TRBV19
D: TRBD2
CDR3: CASSIGLAGAQNIQYF
DNA: TGTGCCAGTAGTATCGGACTAGCGGGGGCCCAAAACATTCAGTACTTC

J: TRBJ2-7
size: -
V: TRBV5-5
D: -
CDR3: CASSFQGLSLSYEQYF
DNA: TGTGCCAGCAGCTTTCAGGGCCTCAGCCTTTCCTACGAGCAGTACTTC

J: TRBJ1-1
size: -
V: TRBV6-5
D: TRBD1
CDR3: CASSWTGAMNTEAFF
DNA: TGTGCCAGCAGCTGGACAGGGGCCATGAACACTGAAGCTTTCTTT

J: TRBJ1-1
size: -
V: TRBV4-2
D: -
CDR3: CASSLSQGERTEAFF
DNA: TGTGCCAGCAGCCTATCGCAGGGTGAAAGGACTGAAGCTTTCTTT

J: TRBJ2-1
size: -
V: TRBV28
D: -
CDR3: CASSLFFGLAIGNEQFF
DNA: TGTGCCAGCAGTTTATTCTTCGGATTAGCGATTGGCAATGAGCAGTTCTTC

J: TRBJ2-3
size: -
V: TRBV27
D: TRBD2
CDR3: CASSFGGRVTDTQYF
DNA: TGTGCCAGCAGTTTCGGCGGGAGGGTCACAGATACGCAGTATTTT

J: TRBJ2-7
size: once
V: TRBV28
D: TRBD1
CDR3: CASSLPGQTIYEQYF
DNA: TGTGCCAGCAGTTTACCGGGACAGACGATCTACGAGCAGTACTTC

J: TRBJ2-3
size: -
V: TRBV9
D: -
CDR3: CASSVLGGGTDTQYF
DNA: TGTGCCAGCAGCGTATTGGGGGGAGGAACAGATACGCAGTATTTT

J: TRBJ2-7
size: once
V: TRBV4-1
D: TRBD2
CDR3: CASSPSGLAGIGRVYEQYF
DNA: TGCGCCAGCAGCCCCTCGGGACTAGCGGGAATAGGTCGTGTCTACGAGCAGTACTTC

J: TRBJ2-1
size: -
V: TRBV9
D: TRBD2
CDR3: CASSALADEQFF
DNA: TGTGCCAGCAGCGCCCTAGCGGACGAGCAGTTCTTC

J: TRBJ1-1
size: -
V: TRBV7-9
D: TRBD1
CDR3: CASRREGQHTEAFF
DNA: TGTGCCAGCAGGCGAGAGGGACAGCACACTGAAGCTTTCTTT

J: TRBJ1-4
size: -
V: TRBV28
D: -
CDR3: CASTEGANEKLFF
DNA: TGTGCCAGCACTGAGGGGGCTAATGAAAAACTGTTTTTT

J: TRBJ2-7
size: -
V: TRBV5-8
D: TRBD2
CDR3: CASSKRGTSGTYEQYF
DNA: TGTGCCAGCAGCAAGAGAGGGACTAGCGGGACATACGAGCAGTACTTC

J: TRBJ2-7
size: -
V: TRBV28
D: TRBD1
CDR3: CASGTGSYEQYF
DNA: TGTGCCAGTGGGACAGGGAGCTACGAGCAGTACTTC

J: TRBJ1-1
size: -
V: TRBV6-5
D: -
CDR3: CASSYDRSKGISEAFF
DNA: TGTGCCAGCAGTTACGATAGATCAAAGGGGATATCTGAAGCTTTCTTT

J: TRBJ1-2
size: -
V: TRBV5-1
D: TRBD1
CDR3: CASSLAATGGSGYTF
DNA: TGCGCCAGCAGCTTGGCAGCCACAGGGGGTAGCGGCTACACCTTC

J: TRBJ1-5
size: -
V: TRBV7-9
D: TRBD1
CDR3: CASSFGGGVVNQPQHF
DNA: TGTGCCAGCAGCTTTGGAGGGGGCGTTGTCAATCAGCCCCAGCATTTT

J: TRBJ2-7
size: few
V: TRBV19
D: -
CDR3: CASSATDRLDEQYF
DNA: TGTGCCAGTAGTGCGACCGACAGGTTAGACGAGCAGTACTTC

J: TRBJ1-4
size: -
V: TRBV7-9
D: -
CDR3: CASSANEGALFF
DNA: TGTGCCAGCAGCGCGAACGAAGGAGCACTGTTTTTT

J: TRBJ2-7
size: -
V: TRBV7-9
D: -
CDR3: CASSITGTLNYEQYF
DNA: TGTGCCAGCAGCATTACAGGGACCTTGAACTACGAGCAGTACTTC

J: TRBJ2-5
size: once
V: TRBV4-1
D: TRBD2
CDR3: CASSQDPSGGRGETQYF
DNA: TGCGCCAGCAGCCAAGATCCGTCGGGGGGGCGGGGAGAGACCCAGTACTTC

J: TRBJ2-1
size: -
V: TRBV7-2
D: TRBD2
CDR3: CASSPDLAGDRFF
DNA: TGTGCCAGCAGCCCAGACCTAGCGGGGGATAGGTTCTTC

J: TRBJ2-1
size: -
V: TRBV11-2
D: -
CDR3: CASSAAGVSNEQFF
DNA: TGTGCCAGCAGCGCCGCAGGGGTCTCAAATGAGCAGTTCTTC

J: TRBJ1-1
size: -
V: TRBV5-1
D: -
CDR3: CASSLDTRRAFF
DNA: TGCGCCAGCAGCTTGGATACCCGGAGGGCTTTCTTT

J: TRBJ1-2
size: -
V: TRBV19
D: TRBD1
CDR3: CASSMRGDRTFNYGYTF
DNA: TGTGCCAGTAGTATGCGCGGGGACAGGACCTTTAACTATGGCTACACCTTC

J: TRBJ2-1
size: -
V: TRBV7-9
D: TRBD2
CDR3: CASSHRLAGAQGNEQFF
DNA: TGTGCCAGCAGCCATCGACTAGCGGGAGCCCAAGGCAATGAGCAGTTCTTC

J: TRBJ2-2
size: -
V: TRBV7-9
D: TRBD1
CDR3: CASSLDRANTGELFF
DNA: TGTGCCAGCAGCTTGGACAGGGCGAACACCGGGGAGCTGTTTTTT

J: TRBJ1-2
size: -
V: TRBV20-1
D: TRBD1
CDR3: CSASRGQGNYGYTF
DNA: TGCAGTGCTAGTAGGGGACAGGGCAACTATGGCTACACCTTC

J: TRBJ2-1
size: -
V: TRBV5-1
D: TRBD2
CDR3: CASSLYSGGYNEQFF
DNA: TGCGCCAGCAGCTTGTACAGCGGGGGGTACAATGAGCAGTTCTTC

J: TRBJ1-1
size: -
V: TRBV19
D: -
CDR3: CASNYRGGVGTEAFF
DNA: TGTGCCAGTAACTATAGGGGCGGGGTCGGCACTGAAGCTTTCTTT

J: TRBJ1-1
size: -
V: TRBV2
D: -
CDR3: CASRESALNTEAFF
DNA: TGTGCCAGCAGAGAATCGGCACTAAACACTGAAGCTTTCTTT

J: TRBJ2-2
size: -
V: TRBV19
D: TRBD1
CDR3: CASRGPGGVGAGELFF
DNA: TGTGCCAGTAGGGGCCCAGGGGGAGTAGGTGCCGGGGAGCTGTTTTTT

J: TRBJ1-1
size: -
V: TRBV28
D: TRBD1
CDR3: CASSSRDREDVGAFF
DNA: TGTGCCAGCAGTTCCAGAGACAGGGAGGACGTTGGGGCTTTCTTT

J: TRBJ2-7
size: -
V: TRBV19
D: TRBD2
CDR3: CASSPRGSGRAGEQYF
DNA: TGTGCCAGTAGTCCCAGGGGTAGCGGGAGGGCCGGAGAGCAGTACTTC

J: TRBJ1-1
size: -
V: TRBV5-1
D: -
CDR3: CASSLVQKTEAFF
DNA: TGCGCCAGCAGCTTGGTACAAAAAACTGAAGCTTTCTTT

J: TRBJ1-4
size: -
V: TRBV18
D: TRBD1
CDR3: CASSPTGETLEKLFF
DNA: TGTGCCAGCTCGCCGACAGGGGAAACTTTGGAAAAACTGTTTTTT

J: TRBJ2-7
size: -
V: TRBV2
D: -
CDR3: CASSEARPEQYF
DNA: TGTGCCAGCAGTGAAGCTCGTCCCGAGCAGTACTTC

J: TRBJ2-7
size: -
V: TRBV6-1
D: -
CDR3: CASSEVRDSDEQYF
DNA: TGTGCCAGCAGTGAAGTTAGGGACTCGGACGAGCAGTACTTC

J: TRBJ2-3
size: -
V: TRBV28
D: -
CDR3: CASSFLKGVKDTQYF
DNA: TGTGCCAGCAGTTTTTTAAAAGGGGTAAAAGATACGCAGTATTTT

J: TRBJ2-5
size: few
V: TRBV3-1/TRBV3-2
D: -
CDR3: CASSRETQYF
DNA: TGTGCCAGCAGTCGGGAGACCCAGTACTTC